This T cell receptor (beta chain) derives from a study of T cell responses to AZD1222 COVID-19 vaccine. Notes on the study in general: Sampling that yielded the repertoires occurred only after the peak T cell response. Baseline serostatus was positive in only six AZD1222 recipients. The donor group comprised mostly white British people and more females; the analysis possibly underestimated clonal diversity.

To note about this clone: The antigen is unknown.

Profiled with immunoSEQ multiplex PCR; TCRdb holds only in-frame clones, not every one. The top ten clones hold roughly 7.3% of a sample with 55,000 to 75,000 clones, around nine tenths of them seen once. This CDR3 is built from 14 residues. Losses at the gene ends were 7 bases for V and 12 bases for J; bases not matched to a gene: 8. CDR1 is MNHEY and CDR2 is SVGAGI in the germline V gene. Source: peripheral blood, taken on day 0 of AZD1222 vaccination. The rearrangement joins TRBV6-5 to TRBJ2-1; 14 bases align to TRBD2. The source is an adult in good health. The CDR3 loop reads CASNPTSGRAGQFF. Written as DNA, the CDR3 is TGTGCCAGCAATCCGACTAGCGGGAGGGCCGGGCAGTTCTTC.